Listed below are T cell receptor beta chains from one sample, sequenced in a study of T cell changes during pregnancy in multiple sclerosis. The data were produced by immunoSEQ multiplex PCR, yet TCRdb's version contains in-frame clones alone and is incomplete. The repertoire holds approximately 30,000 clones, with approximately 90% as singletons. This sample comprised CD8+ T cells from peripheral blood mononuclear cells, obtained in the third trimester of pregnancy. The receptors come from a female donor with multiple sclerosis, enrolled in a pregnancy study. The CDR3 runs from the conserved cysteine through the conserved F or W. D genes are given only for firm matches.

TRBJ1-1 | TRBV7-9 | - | TGTGCCAGCAGTAGTTACGGGGAGAACACTGAAGCTTTCTTT | CASSSYGENTEAFF
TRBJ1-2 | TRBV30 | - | TGTGCCGGCCCGGTGGGAGGCTCCGATGGCTACACCTTC | CAGPVGGSDGYTF
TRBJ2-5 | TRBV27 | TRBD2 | TGTGCCAGCAGACCTCCGGGAGGGACCCAGTACTTC | CASRPPGGTQYF
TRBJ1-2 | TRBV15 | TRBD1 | TGTGCCACCAGCAGGGACAGGGGGCTCTTACATGGCTACACCTTC | CATSRDRGLLHGYTF
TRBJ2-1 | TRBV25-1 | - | TGTGCCAGCAGTGAATCTTGGGGGGGACAGGCGTACAATGAGCAGTTCTTC | CASSESWGGQAYNEQFF
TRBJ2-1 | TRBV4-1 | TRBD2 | TGCGCCAGCAGCCAAGCGGGACTAACCTACAATGAGCAGTTCTTC | CASSQAGLTYNEQFF
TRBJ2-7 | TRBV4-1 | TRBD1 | TGCGCCAGCAGCCAAGATGGAGTCGGGACAGGGGCCGACGAGCAGTACTTC | CASSQDGVGTGADEQYF
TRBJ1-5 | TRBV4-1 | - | TGCGCCAGCAGCCTCCTAACGGGGGGAGGGGATCAGCCCCAGCATTTT | CASSLLTGGGDQPQHF
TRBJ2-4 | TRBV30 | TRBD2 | TGTGCCTGGAGTGTTGAAGCGGGAGTAGCCAAAAACATTCAGTACTTC | CAWSVEAGVAKNIQYF
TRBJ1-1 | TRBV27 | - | TGTGCCAGCAGAATTTCAGGGAACACTGAAGCTTTCTTT | CASRISGNTEAFF